Listed here are 10 T cell receptor beta chains from one sample, sequenced in a study of T cell responses to AZD1222 COVID-19 vaccine. The table came from immunoSEQ multiplex PCR; TCRdb's copy has only in-frame clones and leaves some out. The profile shows more than 85,000 clones, 80% to 90% of them singletons. Specimen: peripheral blood, collected on day 0 of AZD1222 vaccination. Source of these receptors: an adult in good health.

J is TRBJ2-1 and V is TRBV11-3; D perhaps matches TRBD2 (6 bases). From germline, CDR1 is SGHNT and CDR2 YENEEA. Trimming pared 4 bases from V and 3 bases from J, leaving 25 bases between. This CDR3 has 19 amino acids. In DNA form, the CDR3 reads TGTGCCAGCAGCTCTAGACCGCCCCCGGGGAGGCCCTACTACAATGAGCAGTTCTTC. Translating gives CASSSRPPPGRPYYNEQFF. Full variable domain (outside the CDR3, taken from reference TRBV11-3 and TRBJ2-1): EAGVVQSPRYKIIEKKQPVAFWCNPISGHNTLYWYLQNLGQGPELLIRYENEEAVDDSQLPKDRFSAERLKGVDSTLKIQPAELGDSAVYLCASSSRPPPGRPYYNEQFFGPGTRLTVL.

This chain uses TRBV6-5 with TRBJ1-1, with D unclear. The germline V gene has CDR1 MNHEY and CDR2 SVGAGI. CDR3 length equals 13 residues. V was trimmed by 5 bases and J by 0 bases, leaving 7 bases between them. The CDR3 loop reads CASSHGMNTEAFF. Written as DNA, the CDR3 is TGTGCCAGCAGTCACGGGATGAACACTGAAGCTTTCTTT.

The J gene is TRBJ1-3, the V gene TRBV6-1, with a tentative D call TRBD1 (6 bases). The germline CDR1 and CDR2 sequences are MNHNS and SASEGT. V was shortened by 2 bases and J by 4 bases, with 15 bases between the two germline ends. The CDR3 covers 16 residues. The CDR3 nucleotides are TGTGCCAGCAGTGAATCTGGTGGAGGGGGAGGAAACACCATATATTTT. It translates to CASSESGGGGGNTIYF.

The chain carries TRBV6-5 and TRBJ1-1, with TRBD1 matching 11 bases. Germline V lookup: CDR1 MNHEY, CDR2 SVGAGI. V was pared by 4 bases and J by 2 bases, with 6 bases of the junction left unmatched. This CDR3 comprises 16 residues. CDR3 coding DNA: TGTGCCAGCAGTTGGACAGGGGGCATGGGCAACACTGAAGCTTTCTTT. It specifies CASSWTGGMGNTEAFF.

The chain links TRBV6-5 to TRBJ2-1; D unresolved. Germline CDR1 and CDR2: MNHEY and SVGAGI. The ends were cut back, 5 bases at V and 8 bases at J, with 7 bases in the middle. This CDR3 contains 11 residues. CDR3 sequence: CASSQADEQFF. Here the CDR3 DNA reads TGTGCCAGCAGTCAGGCCGATGAGCAGTTCTTC.

The J gene is TRBJ1-5, the V gene TRBV28; 7 bases are shared with TRBD1. There are 18 residues in the CDR3. J was trimmed by 4 bases and V by 1 base; bases with no gene match: 13. In germline, CDR1 is MDHEN, CDR2 SYDVKM. The CDR3: CASSLLELRRGLNQPQHF. Here the CDR3 DNA reads TGTGCCAGCAGTTTATTAGAGCTCCGGAGGGGGCTGAATCAGCCCCAGCATTTT.

This clone was seen just once. This rearrangement joins TRBV25-1 to TRBJ2-5; weak D call: TRBD1 (5 bases). Germline lookup yields CDR1 MGHDK and CDR2 SYGVNS. V was shortened by 3 bases and J by 2 bases, with 7 bases between the two germline ends. The CDR3 spans 13 residues. The DNA for the CDR3 is TGTGCCAGCAGTGAGCCAGGGCAAGAGACCCAGTACTTC. The encoded protein is CASSEPGQETQYF.

The chain links TRBV5-4 to TRBJ2-1; weak D call: TRBD2 (6 bases). V lost 1 base and J 6 bases, leaving 14 bases between the germline ends. This CDR3 comprises 15 residues. Germline assignment: CDR1 SGHNT and CDR2 YYREEE (reference sequence). The CDR3, as DNA: TGTGCCAGCAGCTTGTCGGCTAGCGTCGGCAATGAGCAGTTCTTC. This sequence encodes CASSLSASVGNEQFF.

This clone was found once. The V call is TRBV3-1 (or the pseudogene TRBV3-2), the J call TRBJ1-1, with D uncertain. The ends were cut back, 1 base at V and 1 base at J, with 4 bases in the middle. This CDR3 comprises 13 residues. Germline V CDR1 and CDR2: LGHDT, YNNKEL (reference sequence). This CDR3 reads CASSQAWNTEAFF. CDR3 sequence (DNA): TGTGCCAGCAGCCAAGCGTGGAACACTGAAGCTTTCTTT.

Here the CDR3 DNA reads TGTGCCAGCAGCCAACAGGGGAGGGCTAATGAAAAACTGTTTTTT. Amino acid sequence: CASSQQGRANEKLFF. The J gene is TRBJ1-4, the V gene TRBV3-1 (or the pseudogene TRBV3-2); D is perhaps TRBD1 (6 bases). V was pared by 2 bases and J by 3 bases, with 10 bases between. The V gene's germline CDR1 is LGHDT and CDR2 YNNKEL (reference sequence). CDR3 length: 15 residues.